Listed below are T cell receptor beta chains from one sample, sequenced in a study of technical replicates of blood from several donors. Assay used: immunoSEQ multiplex PCR; TCRdb lists only in-frame clones, some missing. The profile covers some 67,000 clones, with 95% to 98% appearing a single time and roughly 0.16% taken by the ten largest. Sequencing used T cells isolated from PBMCs. The receptors were gathered from a human donor in good health. Both conserved end residues are part of each CDR3. The order of the fields is J gene, V gene, clone size, D gene, CDR3 protein, CDR3 DNA. The D gene is left open where the match is weak. Size values are once, few and many counts, or a class for expanded clones, and some rows have none.

TRBJ1-2	TRBV2	.	.	CASSAFGYTF	TGTGCCAGCAGTGCATTCGGCTACACCTTC
TRBJ1-1	TRBV2	few	.	CASSEQATNTEAFF	TGTGCCAGCAGTGAACAGGCTACTAACACTGAAGCTTTCTTT
TRBJ2-6	TRBV7-8	.	TRBD2	CASRQTGGSGANVLTF	TGTGCCAGCAGGCAAACGGGGGGGTCCGGGGCCAACGTCCTGACTTTC
TRBJ1-6	TRBV6-6	.	.	CASSVERAGSPLHF	TGTGCCAGCAGTGTCGAGAGGGCGGGCTCACCCCTCCACTTT
TRBJ2-7	TRBV11-3	once	.	CASSLQGSYEQYF	TGTGCCAGCAGCCTCCAGGGCTCCTACGAGCAGTACTTC
TRBJ1-2	TRBV18	.	.	CASSLTGDGYTF	TGTGCCAGCTCGCTAACGGGGGATGGCTACACCTTC
TRBJ2-7	TRBV7-2	.	.	CASSLARDYEQYF	TGTGCCAGCAGCTTAGCGAGGGACTACGAGCAGTACTTC
TRBJ2-3	TRBV28	.	.	CAGRRGGTDTQYF	TGTGCCGGCAGGAGAGGTGGCACAGATACGCAGTATTTT
TRBJ2-7	TRBV5-1	.	TRBD2	CASSISGSRSYEQYF	TGCGCCAGCAGCATTAGCGGGAGCAGGTCCTACGAGCAGTACTTC
TRBJ2-1	TRBV7-3	.	.	CASSLSQLPHNEQFF	TGTGCCAGCAGCTTATCTCAGTTACCACACAATGAGCAGTTCTTC
TRBJ2-1	TRBV7-2	once	.	CASSSLAGIRLDEQFF	TGTGCCAGCAGCTCCCTGGCGGGAATACGGCTGGATGAGCAGTTCTTC
TRBJ1-1	TRBV4-2	once	.	CASSQGPNTEAFF	TGTGCCAGCAGCCAGGGCCCGAACACTGAAGCTTTCTTT
TRBJ2-4	TRBV5-4	.	TRBD2	CASSLSLAGAKNIQYF	TGTGCCAGCAGCTTGTCGCTAGCGGGGGCCAAAAACATTCAGTACTTC
TRBJ2-2	TRBV19	.	TRBD1	CASRDRGQWSGELFF	TGTGCCAGTAGGGACAGGGGGCAGTGGTCCGGGGAGCTGTTTTTT
TRBJ2-7	TRBV7-9	.	TRBD1	CASSQGQGAHEQYF	TGTGCCAGCAGCCAGGGACAGGGGGCACACGAGCAGTACTTC
TRBJ1-2	TRBV5-1	.	TRBD1	CASSLDDSAPTGGGGYTF	TGCGCCAGCAGCTTGGACGATTCGGCCCCGACAGGGGGCGGCGGCTACACCTTC
TRBJ1-2	TRBV7-3	.	.	CASSLLPDGFGGYTF	TGTGCCAGCAGCTTATTACCCGACGGGTTTGGTGGCTACACCTTC
TRBJ1-6	TRBV15	.	.	CATSTILGPIRNIYNSPLHF	TGTGCCACCAGCACCATTTTGGGGCCAATACGCAATATATATAATTCACCCCTCCACTTT
TRBJ2-5	TRBV30	.	TRBD1	CAWSADRSSAETQYF	TGTGCCTGGAGTGCGGACAGGTCTTCTGCGGAGACCCAGTACTTC
TRBJ2-7	TRBV5-1	.	TRBD1	CASSSLRDRAPYEQYF	TGCGCCAGCAGCTCCCTCAGGGACAGGGCCCCTTACGAGCAGTACTTC
TRBJ2-1	TRBV2	.	TRBD2	CASRPGLAGGPSSYNEQFF	TGTGCCAGCAGACCGGGACTAGCGGGTGGTCCGAGCTCCTACAATGAGCAGTTCTTC
TRBJ1-1	TRBV30	.	.	CAWSVHQGNTEAFF	TGTGCCTGGAGTGTACATCAGGGCAACACTGAAGCTTTCTTT
TRBJ2-7	TRBV5-1	.	.	CASSLDRGLGGVLYEQYF	TGCGCCAGCAGCTTGGATAGAGGGTTAGGAGGGGTCCTCTACGAGCAGTACTTC
TRBJ2-7	TRBV7-2	.	TRBD2	CASSLGLAGGQISYEQYF	TGTGCCAGCAGCTTGGGACTAGCGGGGGGCCAGATCTCCTACGAGCAGTACTTC
TRBJ2-6	TRBV7-6	.	TRBD2	CASSPTSGGTSGANVLTF	TGTGCCAGCAGCCCCACTAGCGGGGGGACCTCTGGGGCCAACGTCCTGACTTTC
TRBJ1-4	TRBV10-1	.	TRBD1	CASSESPGQAGEKLFF	TGCGCCAGCAGTGAGTCCCCGGGACAGGCTGGTGAAAAACTGTTTTTT
TRBJ1-2	TRBV27	.	TRBD1	CASTAGGRVNGYTF	TGTGCCAGCACCGCAGGGGGTAGGGTTAATGGCTACACCTTC
TRBJ2-7	TRBV5-1	.	TRBD1	CASSGGTGSSYEQYF	TGCGCCAGCAGCGGCGGGACAGGGAGCTCCTACGAGCAGTACTTC
TRBJ1-4	TRBV1	.	.	CTSSHGSGQSNEKLFF	TGCACCAGCAGCCACGGATCGGGACAGAGTAATGAAAAACTGTTTTTT
TRBJ2-7	TRBV28	.	.	CASKNRAYEQYF	TGTGCCAGCAAGAACAGGGCCTACGAGCAGTACTTC
TRBJ2-1	TRBV19	.	TRBD1	CASSIGQGAVNEQFF	TGTGCCAGTAGTATCGGTCAGGGGGCTGTAAATGAGCAGTTCTTC
TRBJ1-3	TRBV28	.	.	CASSLWRRSGNTIYF	TGTGCCAGCAGTTTATGGCGGAGATCTGGAAACACCATATATTTT
TRBJ2-1	TRBV9	.	.	CASSEQGPYNEQFF	TGTGCCAGCAGCGAGCAGGGGCCCTACAATGAGCAGTTCTTC
TRBJ1-6	TRBV6-1	.	.	CASNSIGANSPLHF	TGTGCCAGCAACTCCATTGGGGCTAATTCACCCCTCCACTTT
TRBJ1-1	TRBV2	.	TRBD1	CASRHPGQGPEAFF	TGTGCCAGCAGACATCCGGGACAGGGACCTGAAGCTTTCTTT
TRBJ2-2	TRBV5-4	.	.	CASSLLVQEAGELFF	TGTGCCAGCAGCTTACTAGTTCAAGAGGCCGGGGAGCTGTTTTTT
TRBJ2-7	TRBV20-1	once	.	CSAERGYEQYF	TGCAGTGCCGAAAGGGGCTACGAGCAGTACTTC
TRBJ1-2	TRBV27	.	.	CASSLKAGVNGYTF	TGTGCCAGCAGTTTAAAGGCCGGGGTAAATGGCTACACCTTC
TRBJ2-1	TRBV5-8	.	TRBD1	CASSLGTGGQFF	TGTGCCAGCAGCTTAGGGACAGGGGGCCAGTTCTTC
TRBJ2-7	TRBV6-5	.	.	CASSYQGRREQYF	TGTGCCAGCAGTTATCAGGGCCGAAGGGAGCAGTACTTC
TRBJ1-6	TRBV7-5	.	.	CVRSLEGFGNCLSPLHF	TGTGTCAGAAGCTTAGAAGGTTTCGGGAATTGCCTTTCACCCCTCCACTTT
TRBJ2-2	TRBV11-2	.	TRBD1	CASSLGYGTGTTGELFF	TGTGCCAGCAGCTTAGGTTACGGGACAGGGACCACCGGGGAGCTGTTTTTT
TRBJ1-2	TRBV5-1	.	TRBD1	CASSLDRGRGYTF	TGCGCCAGCAGCTTGGATAGGGGGCGCGGCTACACCTTC
TRBJ2-7	TRBV5-1	.	.	CASSQGSGETQGEQYF	TGCGCCAGCAGCCAAGGGTCGGGAGAAACCCAGGGCGAGCAGTACTTC
TRBJ1-2	TRBV18	.	.	CASSPGGSTPNYGYTF	TGTGCCAGCTCACCAGGGGGCAGCACACCTAACTATGGCTACACCTTC
TRBJ2-5	TRBV29-1	once	TRBD1	CSVDRAQETQYF	TGCAGCGTGGACAGGGCTCAAGAGACCCAGTACTTC
TRBJ1-2	TRBV4-2	.	TRBD1	CASSQETGSYGYTF	TGTGCCAGCAGCCAGGAGACAGGGAGCTATGGCTACACCTTC
TRBJ2-7	TRBV2	.	.	CAYRQTYEQYF	TGTGCCTACAGACAGACCTACGAGCAGTACTTC
TRBJ1-2	TRBV14	once	.	CASSQVHGLVGYTF	TGTGCCAGCAGCCAAGTTCACGGGTTGGTCGGCTACACCTTC
TRBJ1-1	TRBV5-1	.	.	CASSNSVLNTEAFF	TGCGCCAGCAGCAACAGTGTATTGAACACTGAAGCTTTCTTT
TRBJ1-3	TRBV7-9	.	.	CASSLWASHHF	TGTGCCAGCAGCTTGTGGGCATCCCATCATTTT
TRBJ2-1	TRBV4-1	.	TRBD1	CASSLRTGGAYNEQFF	TGCGCCAGCAGCCTAAGGACAGGGGGGGCTTACAATGAGCAGTTCTTC
TRBJ1-5	TRBV28	.	.	CASIDRVVLSNQPQHF	TGTGCCAGCATAGACCGGGTCGTGTTGAGCAATCAGCCCCAGCATTTT
TRBJ1-6	TRBV7-2	.	.	CASSPGSYNSPLHF	TGTGCCAGCAGCCCAGGGTCCTATAATTCACCCCTCCACTTT
TRBJ2-7	TRBV6-1	.	.	CASSDSATYEQYF	TGTGCCAGCAGCGACAGTGCCACCTACGAGCAGTACTTC
TRBJ2-3	TRBV4-2	.	TRBD2	CASSQVAASGSPTDTQYF	TGTGCCAGCAGCCAAGTTGCGGCTAGCGGCTCCCCTACAGATACGCAGTATTTT
TRBJ2-7	TRBV5-1	.	TRBD1	CASSLRSGGFDEQYF	TGCGCCAGCAGCTTAAGGTCAGGGGGCTTCGACGAGCAGTACTTC
TRBJ2-7	TRBV19	.	.	CASSTQGPYEQYF	TGTGCCAGTAGTACCCAGGGGCCCTACGAGCAGTACTTC
TRBJ2-7	TRBV4-1	.	TRBD2	CASSQEAGGGYEQYF	TGCGCCAGCAGCCAAGAAGCGGGAGGGGGTTATGAGCAGTACTTC